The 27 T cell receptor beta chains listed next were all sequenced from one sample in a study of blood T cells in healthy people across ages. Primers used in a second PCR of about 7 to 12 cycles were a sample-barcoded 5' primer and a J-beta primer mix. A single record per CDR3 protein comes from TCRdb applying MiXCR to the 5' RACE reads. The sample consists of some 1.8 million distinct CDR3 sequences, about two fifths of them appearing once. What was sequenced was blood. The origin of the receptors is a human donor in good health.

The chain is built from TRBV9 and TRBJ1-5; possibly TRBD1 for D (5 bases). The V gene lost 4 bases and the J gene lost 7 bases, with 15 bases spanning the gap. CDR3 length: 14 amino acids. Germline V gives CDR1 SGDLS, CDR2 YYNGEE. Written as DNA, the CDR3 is TGTGCCAGCAGCTCCGCCGGGGAGGGGCAGCCCCAGCATTTT. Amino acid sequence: CASSSAGEGQPQHF.

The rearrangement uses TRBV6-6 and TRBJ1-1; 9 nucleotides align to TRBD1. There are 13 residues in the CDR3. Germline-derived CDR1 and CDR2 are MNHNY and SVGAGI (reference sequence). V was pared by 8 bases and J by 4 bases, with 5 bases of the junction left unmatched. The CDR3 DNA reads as TGTGCCAGCTACAGGGGGCTCGGCACTGAAGCTTTCTTT. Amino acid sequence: CASYRGLGTEAFF.

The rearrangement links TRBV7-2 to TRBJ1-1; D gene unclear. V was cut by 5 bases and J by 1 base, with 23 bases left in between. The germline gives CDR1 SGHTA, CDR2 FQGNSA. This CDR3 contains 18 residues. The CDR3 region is CASSPKNLLGLGNTEAFF. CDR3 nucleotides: TGTGCCAGCAGCCCCAAAAACCTCTTAGGACTGGGGAACACTGAAGCTTTCTTT.

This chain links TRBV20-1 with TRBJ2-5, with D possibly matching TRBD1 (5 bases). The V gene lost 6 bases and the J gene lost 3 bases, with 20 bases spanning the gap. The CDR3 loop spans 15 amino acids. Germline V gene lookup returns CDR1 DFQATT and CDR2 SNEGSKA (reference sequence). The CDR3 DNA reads TGCAGTGCCACAAGGGGCGGTGAGCTAAAAGAGACCCAGTACTTC. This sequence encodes CSATRGGELKETQYF.

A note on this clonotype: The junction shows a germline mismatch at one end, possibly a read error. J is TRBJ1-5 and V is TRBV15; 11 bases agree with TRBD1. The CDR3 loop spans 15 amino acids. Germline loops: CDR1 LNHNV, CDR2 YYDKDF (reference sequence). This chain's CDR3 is CAASGRRTGGQPQHF. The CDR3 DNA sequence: TGTGCCGCCAGCGGCAGAAGGACAGGGGGCCAGCCCCAGCATTTT. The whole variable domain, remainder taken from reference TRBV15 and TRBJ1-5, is DAMVIQNPRYQVTQFGKPVTLSCSQTLNHNVMYWYQQKSSQAPKLLFHYYDKDFNNEADTPDNFQSRRPNTSFCFLDIRSPGLGDTAMYLCAASGRRTGGQPQHFGDGTRLSIL.

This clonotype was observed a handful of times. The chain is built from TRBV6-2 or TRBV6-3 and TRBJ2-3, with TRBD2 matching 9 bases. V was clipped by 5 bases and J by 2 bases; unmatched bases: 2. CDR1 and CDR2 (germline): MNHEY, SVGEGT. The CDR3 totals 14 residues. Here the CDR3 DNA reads TGTGCCAGCAGTCGACTAGCGGACACAGATACGCAGTATTTT. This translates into CASSRLADTDTQYF.

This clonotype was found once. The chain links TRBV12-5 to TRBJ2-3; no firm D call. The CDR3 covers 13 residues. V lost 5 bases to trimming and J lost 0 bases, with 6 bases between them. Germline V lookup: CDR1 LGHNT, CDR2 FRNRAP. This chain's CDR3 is CASGHHSTDTQYF. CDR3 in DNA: TGTGCTAGTGGTCATCACAGCACAGATACGCAGTATTTT.

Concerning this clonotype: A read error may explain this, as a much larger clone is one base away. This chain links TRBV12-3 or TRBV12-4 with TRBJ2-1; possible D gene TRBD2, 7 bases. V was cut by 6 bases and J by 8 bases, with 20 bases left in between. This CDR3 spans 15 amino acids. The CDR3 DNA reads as TGTGCCAGCAGCAGCACTAGAGGGGGGGCCGATGAGCAGTTCTTC. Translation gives CASSSTRGGADEQFF.

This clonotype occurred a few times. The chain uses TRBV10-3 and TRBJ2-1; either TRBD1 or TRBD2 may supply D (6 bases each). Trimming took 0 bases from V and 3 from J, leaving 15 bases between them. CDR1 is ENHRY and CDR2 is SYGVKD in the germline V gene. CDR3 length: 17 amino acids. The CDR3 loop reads CAISESSRGPIYNEQFF. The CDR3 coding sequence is TGTGCCATCAGTGAGTCTAGCCGGGGGCCCATCTACAATGAGCAGTTCTTC.

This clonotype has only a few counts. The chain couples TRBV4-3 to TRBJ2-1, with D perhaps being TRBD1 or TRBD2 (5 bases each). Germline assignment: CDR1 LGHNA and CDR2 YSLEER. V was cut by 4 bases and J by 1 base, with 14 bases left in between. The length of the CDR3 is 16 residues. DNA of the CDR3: TGCGCCAGCAGCCCTATTGGGGGAGTATCCTACAATGAGCAGTTCTTC. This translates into CASSPIGGVSYNEQFF.

The CDR3 sequence is CASSQDKRSAGLTGELFF. For the CDR3, the DNA is TGCGCCAGCAGCCAAGATAAAAGGAGCGCGGGCCTAACCGGGGAGCTGTTTTTT. The gene calls are TRBV4-1 and TRBJ2-2, with D possibly being TRBD2 (5 bases). This CDR3 comprises 18 residues. The ends were cut back, 0 bases at V and 5 bases at J, with 19 bases in the middle. Germline CDR1 is MGHRA and CDR2 is YSYEKL.

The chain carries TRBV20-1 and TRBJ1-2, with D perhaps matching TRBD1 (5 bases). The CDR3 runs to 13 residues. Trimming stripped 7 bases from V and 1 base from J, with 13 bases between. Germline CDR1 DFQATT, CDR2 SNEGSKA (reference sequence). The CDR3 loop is CSVPGLINYGYTF. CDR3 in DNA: TGCAGTGTCCCGGGACTGATTAACTATGGCTACACCTTC.

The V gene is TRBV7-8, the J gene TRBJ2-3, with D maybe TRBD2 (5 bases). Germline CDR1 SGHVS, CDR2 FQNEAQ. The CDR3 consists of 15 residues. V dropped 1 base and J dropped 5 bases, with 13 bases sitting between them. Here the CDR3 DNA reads TGTGCCAGCAGCTTAGTGGTAGCGTTCATAGATACGCAGTATTTT. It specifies CASSLVVAFIDTQYF. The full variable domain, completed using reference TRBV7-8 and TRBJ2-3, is GAGVSQSPRYKVAKRGQDVALRCDPISGHVSLFWYQQALGQGPEFLTYFQNEAQLDKSGLPSDRFFAERPEGSVSTLKIQRTQQEDSAVYLCASSLVVAFIDTQYFGPGTRLTVL.

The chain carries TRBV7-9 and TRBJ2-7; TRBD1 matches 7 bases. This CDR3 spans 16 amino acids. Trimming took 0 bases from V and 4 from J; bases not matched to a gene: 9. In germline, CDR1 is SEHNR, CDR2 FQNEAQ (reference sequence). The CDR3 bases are TGTGCCAGCAGCTTAGCCGGCGGCAGGGGGTTGTACGAGCAGTACTTC. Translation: CASSLAGGRGLYEQYF.

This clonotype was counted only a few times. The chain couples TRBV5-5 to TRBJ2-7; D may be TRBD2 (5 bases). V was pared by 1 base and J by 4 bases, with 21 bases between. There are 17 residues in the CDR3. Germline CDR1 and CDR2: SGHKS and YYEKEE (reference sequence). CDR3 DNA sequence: TGTGCCAGCAGCTTGAGACCCCTCGTAGCTAGCCCATACGAGCAGTACTTC. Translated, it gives CASSLRPLVASPYEQYF.

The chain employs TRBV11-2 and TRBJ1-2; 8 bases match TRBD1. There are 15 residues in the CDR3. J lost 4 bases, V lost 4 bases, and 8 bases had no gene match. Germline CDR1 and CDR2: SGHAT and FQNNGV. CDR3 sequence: CASSSPGGLGYGYTF. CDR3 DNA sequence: TGTGCCAGCAGCTCACCAGGGGGCTTGGGCTATGGCTACACCTTC.

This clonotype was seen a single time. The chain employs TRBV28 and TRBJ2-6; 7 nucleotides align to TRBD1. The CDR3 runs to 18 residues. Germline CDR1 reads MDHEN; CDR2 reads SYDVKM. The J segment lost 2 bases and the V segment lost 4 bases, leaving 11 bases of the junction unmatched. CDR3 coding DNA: TGTGCCAGCAGTTCCCGTGGGAGAGGGGGCCCTGGGGCCAACGTCCTGACTTTC. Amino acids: CASSSRGRGGPGANVLTF.

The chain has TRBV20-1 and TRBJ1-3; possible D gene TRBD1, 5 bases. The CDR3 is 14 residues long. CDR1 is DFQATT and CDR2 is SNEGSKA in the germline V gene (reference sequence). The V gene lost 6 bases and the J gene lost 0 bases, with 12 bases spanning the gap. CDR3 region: CSAKGPISGNTIYF. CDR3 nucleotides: TGCAGTGCAAAGGGACCAATCTCTGGAAACACCATATATTTT.

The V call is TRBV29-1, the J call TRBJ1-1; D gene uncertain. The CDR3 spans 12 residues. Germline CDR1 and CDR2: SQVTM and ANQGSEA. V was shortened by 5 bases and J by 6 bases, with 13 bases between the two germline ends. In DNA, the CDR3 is TGCAGCGTTACGGAACTAGGAGCTGAAGCTTTCTTT. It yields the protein CSVTELGAEAFF.

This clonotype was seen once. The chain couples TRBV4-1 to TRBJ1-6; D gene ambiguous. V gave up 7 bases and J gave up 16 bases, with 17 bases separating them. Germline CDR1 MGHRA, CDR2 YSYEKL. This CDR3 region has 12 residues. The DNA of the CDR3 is TGCGCCAGCAATAGAGGCGGAGGGCCACTCCACTTT. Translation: CASNRGGGPLHF.

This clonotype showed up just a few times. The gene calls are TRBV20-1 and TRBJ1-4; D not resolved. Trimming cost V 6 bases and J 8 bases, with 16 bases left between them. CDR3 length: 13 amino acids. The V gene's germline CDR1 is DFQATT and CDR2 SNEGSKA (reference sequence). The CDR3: CSASGIRREKLFF. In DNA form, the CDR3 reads TGCAGTGCAAGTGGTATCAGACGGGAAAAACTGTTTTTT.

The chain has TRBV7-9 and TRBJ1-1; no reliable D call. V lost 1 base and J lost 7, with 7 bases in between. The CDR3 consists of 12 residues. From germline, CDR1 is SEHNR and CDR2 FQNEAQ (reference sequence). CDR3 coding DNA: TGTGCCAGCAGCTTAGAAACAGATGAAGCTTTCTTT. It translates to CASSLETDEAFF.

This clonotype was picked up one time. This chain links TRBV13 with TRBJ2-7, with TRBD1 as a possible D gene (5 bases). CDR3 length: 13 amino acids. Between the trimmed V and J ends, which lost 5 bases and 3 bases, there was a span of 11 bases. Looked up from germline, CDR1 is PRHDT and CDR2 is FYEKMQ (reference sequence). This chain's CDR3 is CASSLTENYEQYF. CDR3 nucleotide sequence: TGTGCCAGCAGCCTGACAGAGAACTACGAGCAGTACTTC.

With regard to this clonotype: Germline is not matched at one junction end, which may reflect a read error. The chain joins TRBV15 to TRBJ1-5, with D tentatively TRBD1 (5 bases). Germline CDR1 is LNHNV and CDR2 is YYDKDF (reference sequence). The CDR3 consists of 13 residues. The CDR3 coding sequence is TGTACCACCAGCAGAGACAGTTTTGAGCCCCAGCATTTT. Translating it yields CTTSRDSFEPQHF.

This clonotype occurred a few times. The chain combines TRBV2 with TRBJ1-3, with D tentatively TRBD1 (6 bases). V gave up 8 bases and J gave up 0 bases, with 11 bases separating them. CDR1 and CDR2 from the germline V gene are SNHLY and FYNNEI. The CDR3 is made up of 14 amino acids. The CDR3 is CASETGNSGNTIYF. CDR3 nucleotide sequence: TGTGCCAGCGAAACAGGGAACTCTGGAAACACCATATATTTT.

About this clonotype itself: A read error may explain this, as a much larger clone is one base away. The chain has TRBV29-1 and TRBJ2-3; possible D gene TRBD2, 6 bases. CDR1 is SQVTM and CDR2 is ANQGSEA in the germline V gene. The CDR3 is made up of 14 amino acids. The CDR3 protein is CCGKDGGFTDTQYF. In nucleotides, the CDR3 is TGCTGCGGTAAAGATGGGGGGTTCACAGATACGCAGTATTTT.

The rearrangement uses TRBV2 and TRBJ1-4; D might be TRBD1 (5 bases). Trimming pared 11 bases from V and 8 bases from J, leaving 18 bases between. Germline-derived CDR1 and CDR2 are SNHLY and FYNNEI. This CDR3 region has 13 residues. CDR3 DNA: TGTGCCGGCAACCCCAGGGTCCGGGAAAAACTGTTTTTT. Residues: CAGNPRVREKLFF.